This TCR beta chain was documented in a study of T-cell reconstitution after alpha-beta-depleted transplantation in children. The authors prepared the TCRbeta library with unique molecular identifiers. TCRdb re-called the PCR reads through MiXCR, storing one row per CDR3 protein. The data contain 4,400 or so distinct CDR3 sequences, 9.5% to 15% of them singletons. The CDR3 length is 17 residues. V lost 6 bases and J lost 8; bases outside the gene matches: 13. Germline CDR1 is ENHRY and CDR2 is SYGVKD. The rearrangement joins TRBV10-3 to TRBJ2-1; 13 bases align to TRBD2. The receptor's source is a male patient between 2 and 15 years old who had a stem cell transplant for acute lymphoblastic leukemia, so the T cells may come from the graft donor. The sample was PBMCs, mostly from graft donor cells, taken 60 days after TCRalphabeta/CD19-depleted stem cell transplant. CDR3 region: CAISSLGLAGLVDEQFF. In DNA, the CDR3 is TGTGCCATCAGCTCCTTGGGACTAGCGGGGCTGGTGGATGAGCAGTTCTTC.